The rows below give T cell receptor beta chains drawn from one sample of a study of blood T cells in healthy people across ages. TCRdb re-called the 5' RACE reads with MiXCR, one entry per CDR3 protein. The sample holds fewer than 2,000,000 distinct CDR3 sequences, around 36% seen once. The sample consisted of blood. These receptors were collected from a woman aged 25 to 39 in good health. The CDR3 runs from the conserved cysteine through the conserved F or W. The D gene is left open where the match is weak. Size tells how often a clone was seen (once, few, many) or the class of an expanded clone, and some rows leave it out.

TRBJ2-1,TRBV20-1,NA,TRBD2,TGCAGTGGGTCGACTAGCGGGGGGTACAATGAGCAGTTCTTC,CSGSTSGGYNEQFF
TRBJ2-5,TRBV12-3/TRBV12-4,NA,NA,TGTGCCAGCAGTTTACGGGGGCGGGCAGAGACCCAGTACTTC,CASSLRGRAETQYF
TRBJ2-4,TRBV2,NA,NA,TGTGCCAGCAGCGAAGAGGGGGTACACATTCAGTACTTC,CASSEEGVHIQYF
TRBJ2-3,TRBV24-1,NA,NA,TGTGCCACCAGTGATCCCTCACTAGATACGCAGTATTTT,CATSDPSLDTQYF
TRBJ2-1,TRBV11-2,few,NA,TGTGCCAGCAGCTTAATGGGGCAGGCGGACAATGAGCAGTTCTTC,CASSLMGQADNEQFF
TRBJ2-5,TRBV9,few,NA,TGTGCCAGCAGCGGGGACCCCGGGGAGACCCAGTACTTC,CASSGDPGETQYF
TRBJ2-5,TRBV9,NA,TRBD2,TGTGCCAGCAGCGCCTTCGGGGGAGGGCAAGAGACCCAGTACTTC,CASSAFGGGQETQYF
TRBJ2-6,TRBV13,NA,NA,TGTGCCAGCAGCTTAGGGGCCAACGTCCGGACTTTC,CASSLGANVRTF
TRBJ2-1,TRBV2,NA,TRBD2,TGTGCCAGCAGTGAAGTCAGCGGGGAGTACAATGAGCAGTTCTTC,CASSEVSGEYNEQFF
TRBJ2-3,TRBV6-2/TRBV6-3,NA,NA,TGTGCCAGCAGTTATGGGCAGGCAAGAAGGACGCAGTATTTT,CASSYGQARRTQYF